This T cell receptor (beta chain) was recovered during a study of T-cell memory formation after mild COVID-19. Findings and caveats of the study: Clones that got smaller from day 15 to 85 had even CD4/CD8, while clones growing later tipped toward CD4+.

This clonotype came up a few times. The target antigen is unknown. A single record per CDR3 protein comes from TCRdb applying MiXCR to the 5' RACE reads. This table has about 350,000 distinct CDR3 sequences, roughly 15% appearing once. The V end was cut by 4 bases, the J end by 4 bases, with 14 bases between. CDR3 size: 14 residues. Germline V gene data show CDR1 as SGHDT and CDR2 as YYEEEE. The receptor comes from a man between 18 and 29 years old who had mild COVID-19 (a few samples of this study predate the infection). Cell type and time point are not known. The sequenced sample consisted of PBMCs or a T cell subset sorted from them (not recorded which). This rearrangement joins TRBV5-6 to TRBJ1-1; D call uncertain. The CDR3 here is CASSLGRWGTEAFF. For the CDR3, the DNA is TGTGCCAGCAGCCTTGGCCGGTGGGGCACTGAAGCTTTCTTT.